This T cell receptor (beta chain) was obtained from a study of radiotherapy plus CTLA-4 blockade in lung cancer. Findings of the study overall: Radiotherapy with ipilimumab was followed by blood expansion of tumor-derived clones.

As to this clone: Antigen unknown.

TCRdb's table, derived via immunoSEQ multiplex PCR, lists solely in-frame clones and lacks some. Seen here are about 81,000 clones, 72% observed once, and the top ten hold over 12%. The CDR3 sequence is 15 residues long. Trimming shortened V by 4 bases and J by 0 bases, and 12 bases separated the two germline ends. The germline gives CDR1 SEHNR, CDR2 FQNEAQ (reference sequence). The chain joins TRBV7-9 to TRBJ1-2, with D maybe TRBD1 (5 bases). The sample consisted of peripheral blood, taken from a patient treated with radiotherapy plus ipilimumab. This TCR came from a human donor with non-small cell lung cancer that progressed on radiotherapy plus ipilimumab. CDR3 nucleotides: TGTGCCAGCAGCTATCAGGGCTCCACTAACTATGGCTACACCTTC. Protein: CASSYQGSTNYGYTF.